A single sample gave rise to the 8 T cell receptor beta chains below, sequenced in a study of T cells in Graves' hyperthyroidism and ophthalmopathy. Amplified regions were TCR beta CDR3 sequences from RNA transcripts. The HTBI primer set was used in a first-round RT-PCR of the TCR CDR3. TCRdb redid the calling of the multiplex PCR reads with MiXCR, one entry per CDR3 protein. The table includes 600,000 to 800,000 distinct CDR3 sequences, 30% to 40% detected once. The sample taken for sequencing was blood. All receptors derive from a woman aged 40 to 50 with Graves' hyperthyroidism.

This clonotype was seen more than once but under ten times. Relative to the germline gene, one junction end is altered; a read error may explain this. The chain uses TRBV10-3 and TRBJ2-7; 11 positions match TRBD2. Germline V gene sequence: CDR1 ENHRY, CDR2 SYGVKD. The CDR3 spans 16 residues. CDR3 bases: TGTGCCAGCAGTTCGCCGACTAGCGGGACGACCTACGAGCAGTACTTC. It yields the protein CASSSPTSGTTYEQYF.

The chain is built from TRBV10-3 and TRBJ2-7; 9 nucleotides match TRBD1. V was clipped by 7 bases and J by 3 bases; unmatched bases: 10. CDR3 size: 15 residues. The germline CDR1 and CDR2 sequences are ENHRY and SYGVKD. The CDR3 region has the DNA TGTGCCATCACCCATACGCCGGGACAGGGCTACGAGCAGTACTTC. Amino acids: CAITHTPGQGYEQYF.

CDR3 residues: CASSPLGGSVHEQYF. The CDR3 coding sequence is TGTGCCAGCAGTCCACTCGGGGGGTCGGTCCACGAGCAGTACTTC. V and J are TRBV28 and TRBJ2-7; 7 bases match TRBD2. Trimming took 5 bases from V and 5 from J; bases not matched to a gene: 12. This CDR3 region has 15 residues. Looked up from germline, CDR1 is MDHEN and CDR2 is SYDVKM.

This chain links TRBV25-1 with TRBJ1-2; D perhaps matches TRBD1 (6 bases). The CDR3 covers 13 residues. From germline, CDR1 is MGHDK and CDR2 SYGVNS. The chain's CDR3 is CARDKITGYGYTF. The CDR3 DNA is TGTGCTAGAGATAAGATCACAGGGTATGGCTACACCTTC.

The rearrangement uses TRBV7-9 and TRBJ2-2, with 7 bases identical to TRBD1. V shed 5 bases and J 6 bases; nucleotides not matched to a gene: 3. Germline V lookup: CDR1 SEHNR, CDR2 FQNEAQ (reference sequence). The CDR3 length is 13 residues. The CDR3 is CASSTQGPGELFF. The CDR3 nucleotides read TGTGCCAGCAGCACACAGGGGCCCGGGGAGCTGTTTTTT.

V and J are TRBV10-3 and TRBJ2-7; D is uncertain. The germline V and J ends were trimmed by 2 bases and 7 bases, with 9 bases remaining between them. Germline assignment: CDR1 ENHRY and CDR2 SYGVKD. There are 12 residues in the CDR3. CDR3 loop: CAISETPAEQYF. The CDR3 region has the DNA TGTGCCATCAGTGAGACCCCCGCAGAGCAGTACTTC.

This clonotype was picked up one time. The chain is built from TRBV7-2 and TRBJ2-5, with TRBD2 matching over 10 bases. The CDR3 extends over 15 amino acids. Germline-derived CDR1 and CDR2 are SGHTA and FQGNSA. The V and J ends lost 5 bases and 11 bases, in that order; junction bases with no gene match: 14. The CDR3 sequence is CASSTRTSGYNEQYF. DNA of the CDR3: TGTGCCAGCAGCACCCGGACTAGCGGTTACAATGAGCAGTACTTC.

The chain employs TRBV24-1 and TRBJ2-5, with D possibly being TRBD1 (5 bases). The CDR3 extends over 12 amino acids. The V end was cut by 3 bases, the J end by 7 bases, with 8 bases between. CDR1 is KGHDR and CDR2 is SFDVKD in the germline V gene. DNA of the CDR3: TGTGCCACCAGTGATACCCAGGGGACCCAGTACTTC. Protein: CATSDTQGTQYF.